A single sample gave rise to the 10 T cell receptor beta chains below, sequenced in a study of tumor-infiltrating lymphocytes in primary liver carcinoma. Extraction of RNA together with DNA used 20-30 mg of unsorted bulk tissue. cDNA specific to TCR beta was made from 500 ng of total RNA, with a constant-region primer employed for priming. Libraries covering TCR beta were generated through three nested multiplex PCR rounds (using a slightly modified ARM-PCR). Investigators reported that the first two PCR rounds, at approximately 11 cycles each, used TRBV1-TRBV30 forward primers with a C-beta reverse primer. MiXCR, applied by TCRdb to the multiplex PCR reads, yields one record per CDR3 protein. Among just under 95,000 distinct CDR3 sequences, around 68% were seen once, and the ten largest hold about 27%. The sample was tumor-adjacent normal liver tissue. The receptor source for this set is a man in his forties with primary liver carcinoma and hepatitis B virus infection.

This chain links TRBV7-9 with TRBJ2-1; D might be TRBD2 (5 bases). V was clipped by 4 bases and J by 3 bases, with 13 bases between them. Germline CDR1 reads SEHNR; CDR2 reads FQNEAQ (reference sequence). The CDR3 extends over 15 amino acids. CDR3 protein: CASSSKEDGYNEQFF. DNA for the CDR3: TGTGCCAGCAGCTCCAAGGAGGACGGCTACAATGAGCAGTTCTTC. Variable domain in full (rest from reference TRBV7-9 and TRBJ2-1): DTGVSQNPRHKITKRGQNVTFRCDPISEHNRLYWYRQTLGQGPEFLTYFQNEAQLEKSRLLSDRFSAERPKGSFSTLEIQRTEQGDSAMYLCASSSKEDGYNEQFFGPGTRLTVL.

In the case of this clonotype: This may stem from a read error, because a much larger clone lies one nucleotide away. The chain is built from TRBV12-3 or TRBV12-4 and TRBJ2-1; D remains unclear. Trimming pared 3 bases from V and 8 bases from J, leaving 14 bases between. The CDR3 sequence is 14 residues long. The CDR3 here is CASSFVMGKDEQFF. The CDR3, as DNA: TGTGCCAGCAGTTTCGTTATGGGAAAGGATGAGCAGTTCTTC.

Comments on this clonotype: The CDR3 end shows no conserved phenylalanine or tryptophan, and so a read error is likely. The chain employs TRBV11-2 and TRBJ1-6; D is uncertain. Trimming stripped 3 bases from V and 8 bases from J, with 11 bases between. This CDR3 has 14 amino acids. Germline-derived CDR1 and CDR2 are SGHAT and FQNNGV. The CDR3 DNA follows: TGTGCCAGCAGCTTTGGGAGGGATTATTCACCCCTCCACGTT. This translates into CASSFGRDYSPLHV.

In this sample, this clonotype turned up many times. The chain combines TRBV12-3 or TRBV12-4 with TRBJ2-3; D may be TRBD1 (6 bases). The V gene lost 10 bases and the J gene lost 4 bases, with 15 bases spanning the gap. The CDR3 totals 13 residues. The CDR3 sequence is CANRVVGADTQYF. For the CDR3, the DNA is TGTGCCAACAGGGTGGTTGGCGCAGATACGCAGTATTTT.

V is TRBV11-2 and J is TRBJ2-5, with a possible D match to TRBD2 (6 bases). V was pared by 6 bases and J by 0 bases, with 23 bases between. This CDR3 contains 18 residues. The germline gives CDR1 SGHAT, CDR2 FQNNGV. CDR3 coding DNA: TGTGCCAGCAGTTTGCCTCCTGGACTAACGGCGTACCAAGAGACCCAGTACTTC. Its protein is CASSLPPGLTAYQETQYF. The whole variable domain, filled in from reference TRBV11-2 and TRBJ2-5, reads EAGVAQSPRYKIIEKRQSVAFWCNPISGHATLYWYQQILGQGPKLLIQFQNNGVVDDSQLPKDRFSAERLKGVDSTLKIQPAKLEDSAVYLCASSLPPGLTAYQETQYFGPGTRLLVL.

V gene TRBV29-1 combines with J gene TRBJ2-3; D uncertain. The CDR3 has 12 residues. Trimming pared 1 base from V and 5 bases from J, leaving 7 bases between. Germline CDR1 reads SQVTM; CDR2 reads ANQGSEA. The CDR3 bases are TGCAGCGTTGAAGGGGGTGTAGATACGCAGTATTTT. It specifies CSVEGGVDTQYF.

On this clonotype itself: Germline is not matched at one junction end, which may reflect a read error. The V call is TRBV11-2, the J call TRBJ1-4; TRBD1 is a possible D gene (5 bases). Germline V gives CDR1 SGHAT, CDR2 FQNNGV. The CDR3 consists of 14 residues. The CDR3 DNA sequence: TGTACCAACAGCTTAGAGCTTGGGGACGAAATACTGTTTTTT. Translation gives CTNSLELGDEILFF.

Regarding this clonotype: A much larger clone lies one base from this, so it may be a read error. This rearrangement joins TRBV5-6 to TRBJ1-2, with D possibly TRBD1 on 5 matching bases. CDR3 length: 15 amino acids. Germline V CDR1 and CDR2: SGHDT, YYEEEE. The CDR3 is CASSLPGPSNYDYTF. The CDR3 coding sequence is TGTGCCAGCAGCTTGCCGGGGCCTTCTAACTATGACTACACCTTC.

V gene TRBV12-3 or TRBV12-4 combines with J gene TRBJ2-2; TRBD2 matches at 7 bases. V lost 7 bases, J lost 16 bases, and 18 bases stayed unmatched. The CDR3 consists of 14 residues. The DNA for the CDR3 is TGTGCCAGCAATAAGCGGGACTTTGGCGGGGAACAGTTTTTT. Its translation: CASNKRDFGGEQFF.

A single count supports this clonotype. The chain uses TRBV11-2 and TRBJ2-1; weak D call: TRBD2 (6 bases). Germline V gene sequence: CDR1 SGHAT, CDR2 FQNNGV. Trimming removed 11 bases from V and 4 bases from J, with 30 bases in between. CDR3 size: 18 residues. CDR3 DNA: TGTGCCGGCGACTTTGACCCTAGGAGGACCGGGAGTTACAATGAGCAGTTCTTC. This translates into CAGDFDPRRTGSYNEQFF.